These 11 T cell receptor beta chains originate from one sample sequenced in a study of OX40 agonist ivuxolimab in advanced cancers. TCRdb's table, derived via immunoSEQ multiplex PCR, lists solely in-frame clones and lacks some. The data contain around 53,000 clones, roughly 80% of them singletons. Sample: CD4+ or CD8+ T cells sorted from blood, taken in a trial of the OX40 agonist ivuxolimab. These receptors were taken from an adult with an advanced solid tumor such as melanoma, head and neck, liver or kidney cancer.

The J gene is TRBJ1-1, the V gene TRBV5-1; no clear D. V was pared by 0 bases and J by 4 bases, with 13 bases between. CDR3 length equals 15 residues. Germline CDR1 is SGHRS and CDR2 is YFSETQ. Here the CDR3 DNA reads TGCGCCAGCAGCTTGGAGGTTGGGAAGAGCACTGAAGCTTTCTTT. This codes for CASSLEVGKSTEAFF. Full variable domain (outside the CDR3, taken from reference TRBV5-1 and TRBJ1-1): KAGVTQTPRYLIKTRGQQVTLSCSPISGHRSVSWYQQTPGQGLQFLFEYFSETQRNKGNFPGRFSGRQFSNSRSEMNVSTLELGDSALYLCASSLEVGKSTEAFFGQGTRLTVV.

This chain links TRBV13 with TRBJ1-2, with D tentatively TRBD1 (5 bases). This CDR3 is built from 13 residues. V gave up 6 bases and J gave up 2 bases, with 10 bases separating them. Germline-derived CDR1 and CDR2 are PRHDT and FYEKMQ (reference sequence). The CDR3 region is CASSRGSNYGYTF. As DNA, the CDR3 is TGTGCCAGCAGTCGGGGGAGCAACTATGGCTACACCTTC.

The CDR3: CASSLLEGAQAAKFF. The DNA for the CDR3 is TGTGCCAGCAGCTTATTGGAAGGGGCCCAGGCCGCTAAGTTCTTC. The chain is built from TRBV7-3 and TRBJ2-1, with D possibly matching TRBD1 (5 bases). The CDR3 has 15 residues. Germline V gene sequence: CDR1 SGHTA, CDR2 FQGTGA. Deletions cut 2 bases from V and 14 bases from J, with 22 bases between.

The V call is TRBV9, the J call TRBJ1-1; D not certain. Germline values: CDR1 SGDLS, CDR2 YYNGEE. Trimming pared 4 bases from V and 4 bases from J, leaving 14 bases between. The CDR3 extends over 14 amino acids. The CDR3 sequence is CASSPLLAGTEAFF. CDR3 bases: TGTGCCAGCAGCCCCCTCCTTGCTGGCACTGAAGCTTTCTTT.

The CDR3 region is CASSRAGTPTTDTQYF. In DNA form, the CDR3 reads TGTGCCAGCAGCCGGGCCGGGACACCTACCACAGATACGCAGTATTTT. The chain links TRBV5-5 to TRBJ2-3, with a tentative D call TRBD1 (6 bases). V was cut by 4 bases and J by 2 bases, with 17 bases left in between. The CDR3 has 16 amino acids. Per the germline V gene, CDR1 is SGHKS and CDR2 is YYEKEE (reference sequence).

V is TRBV29-1 and J is TRBJ1-2, with TRBD1 matching over 8 bases. Germline CDR1 is SQVTM and CDR2 is ANQGSEA. The length of the CDR3 is 15 residues. Losses at the gene ends were 3 bases for V and 2 bases for J; bases not matched to a gene: 8. The CDR3 sequence: CSVDTRDRKNYGYTF. As DNA, the CDR3 is TGCAGCGTTGACACTCGGGACAGGAAAAACTATGGCTACACCTTC.

The genes are TRBV19 and TRBJ1-2; 8 nucleotides align to TRBD1. Germline trimming cut 3 bases from V and 7 bases from J; bases unmatched to any gene: 16. The CDR3 spans 17 residues. CDR1 and CDR2 (germline): LNHDA, SQIVND (reference sequence). The CDR3 sequence: CASSMNRGFLEIGGYTF. Here the CDR3 DNA reads TGTGCCAGTAGTATGAACAGGGGGTTTCTGGAAATTGGTGGCTACACCTTC.

The chain employs TRBV7-2 and TRBJ2-1, with 7 bases identical to TRBD2. CDR1 is SGHTA, CDR2 FQGNSA, per germline. The CDR3 loop spans 14 amino acids. Trimming cost V 0 bases and J 10 bases; bases outside gene matches: 6. The CDR3 sequence: CASSLAGLAAEQFF. The CDR3 nucleotides are TGTGCCAGCAGCTTAGCTGGGCTAGCGGCCGAGCAGTTCTTC.

V and J are TRBV6-4 and TRBJ2-3, with 7 bases fitting TRBD2. Germline CDR1 is MRHNA and CDR2 is SNTAGT. The junction had 13 bases not matched to a gene; V was cut back by 5 bases and J by 5 bases. The CDR3 sequence is 16 residues long. CDR3 DNA: TGTGCCAGCAGTCGTTCGGGCGGGAGAGGCATAGATACGCAGTATTTT. Its protein product is CASSRSGGRGIDTQYF.

V usage is TRBV7-8 and J usage is TRBJ1-2; 11 bases agree with TRBD1. Germline V CDR1 and CDR2: SGHVS, FQNEAQ. The length of the CDR3 is 15 residues. Losses at the gene ends were 5 bases for V and 5 bases for J; bases not matched to a gene: 7. This chain's CDR3 is CASSQTGQGVYGYTF. The DNA for the CDR3 is TGTGCCAGCAGCCAAACGGGACAGGGGGTTTATGGCTACACCTTC. Looking up the rest from reference TRBV7-8 and TRBJ1-2 gives the full variable domain: GAGVSQSPRYKVAKRGQDVALRCDPISGHVSLFWYQQALGQGPEFLTYFQNEAQLDKSGLPSDRFFAERPEGSVSTLKIQRTQQEDSAVYLCASSQTGQGVYGYTFGSGTRLTVV.

This rearrangement joins TRBV7-9 to TRBJ2-3, with TRBD1 identical over 7 bases. Losses at the gene ends were 5 bases for V and 2 bases for J; bases not matched to a gene: 13. Looked up from germline, CDR1 is SEHNR and CDR2 is FQNEAQ (reference sequence). The CDR3 is made up of 17 amino acids. The CDR3 DNA is TGTGCCAGCAGCCACCGGACAGGCCTAAACCTCACAGATACGCAGTATTTT. Its translation: CASSHRTGLNLTDTQYF.